This T cell receptor (beta chain) is from a study of cytomegalovirus exposure and HLA in healthy donors. Overall study findings and caveats: A further, later analysis showed that HLA-associated TCR beta chains (compared with equally common others) were more clonally expanded. It has been reported that TCR beta sequences accurately predicted the HLA-A and HLA-B alleles of most subjects.

The length of the CDR3 is 12 residues. Germline CDR1 reads SGHRS; CDR2 reads YFSETQ. V gave up 4 bases and J gave up 14 bases, with 18 bases separating them. On this clone itself: Its cognate antigen is unknown.

Primers included in the PCR were 60 Vbeta and 13 Jbeta primers. The table came from immunoSEQ multiplex PCR; TCRdb's copy has only in-frame clones and leaves some out. Found here are about 130,000 clones, approximately 78% of them singletons; the top ten hold approximately 2.9%. The chain employs TRBV5-1 and TRBJ1-1, with D perhaps TRBD1 (6 bases). This sequence originates from a human donor in good health. Source material: PBMCs. For the CDR3, the DNA is TGCGCCAGCAGCGCCGGGACACCTAGGAGCTTCTTT. It codes for CASSAGTPRSFF.